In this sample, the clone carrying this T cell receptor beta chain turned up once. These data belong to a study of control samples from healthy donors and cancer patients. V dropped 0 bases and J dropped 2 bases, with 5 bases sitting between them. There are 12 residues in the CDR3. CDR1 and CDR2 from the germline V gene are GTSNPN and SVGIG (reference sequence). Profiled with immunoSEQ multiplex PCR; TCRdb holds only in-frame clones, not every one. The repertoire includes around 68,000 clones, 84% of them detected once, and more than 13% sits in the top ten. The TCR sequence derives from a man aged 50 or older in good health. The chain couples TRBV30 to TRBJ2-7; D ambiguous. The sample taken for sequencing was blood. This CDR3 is CAWSVYTYEQYF. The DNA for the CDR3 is TGTGCCTGGAGTGTATACACCTACGAGCAGTACTTC. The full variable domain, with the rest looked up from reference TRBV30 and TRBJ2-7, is SQTIHQWPATLVQPVGSPLSLECTVEGTSNPNLYWYRQAAGRGLQLLFYSVGIGQISSEVPQNLSASRPQDRQFILSSKKLLLSDSGFYLCAWSVYTYEQYFGPGTRLTVT.